This TCR beta chain was documented in a study of blood T cell repertoires in COVID-19. The overall study: The United States, Italy and Spain provided the acute and convalescent COVID-19 samples. PBMCs, B-cell-depleted T cells, or T cells provided the cDNA or gDNA that made up the material.

This CDR3 is built from 15 residues. Germline CDR1 reads DFQATT; CDR2 reads SNEGSKA (reference sequence). V dropped 3 bases and J dropped 6 bases, with 15 bases sitting between them. In the original analysis: Reference gene primer amplification gave nucleated cell count estimates. The repertoire was sequenced with immunoSEQ multiplex PCR; TCRdb's copy has only in-frame clones and lacks some. The D gene and trimming were derived from the DNA, and the V and J assignments and clone size from that table. The sample comprises about 210,000 clones, around four fifths of which are singletons, and approximately 8% rests with the top ten.

This TCR derives from a woman in her 50s with active or convalescent COVID-19. The rearrangement joins TRBV20-1 to TRBJ1-6, with D possibly being TRBD1 (5 bases). The sequencing sample was made of peripheral blood. CDR3 DNA sequence: TGCAGTGCTAGTCTAGCTGGGGGGAGTAATTCACCCCTCCACTTT. It is translated as CSASLAGGSNSPLHF.